This T cell receptor (beta chain) was sequenced in a study of T cell responses to AZD1222 COVID-19 vaccine. Study-level background: Some second doses came at about 4 weeks and others at about 12 weeks; these were pooled.

The table came from immunoSEQ multiplex PCR; TCRdb's copy has only in-frame clones and leaves some out. The repertoire has some 150,000 clones, about 92% of them found once; the top ten carry 3% to 5%. General study findings and limits: White British ancestry dominated among donors, who included more females, and clonal diversity was possibly underestimated.

As regards this clone: The antigen is undetermined.

CDR3 size: 13 residues. The V and J ends lost 4 bases and 6 bases respectively, with 15 bases between them. Germline CDR1 reads SQVTM; CDR2 reads ANQGSEA. The V call is TRBV29-1, the J call TRBJ1-1; weak D call: TRBD1 (5 bases). The source was peripheral blood, collected on day 0 of AZD1222 vaccination. The sequence derives from an adult in good health. For the CDR3, the DNA is TGCAGCGTTGCAAGGGGAGGTGAATCTGAAGCTTTCTTT. This sequence encodes CSVARGGESEAFF. The variable domain in full, with the rest retrieved from reference TRBV29-1 and TRBJ1-1, is SAVISQKPSRDICQRGTSLTIQCQVDSQVTMMFWYRQQPGQSLTLIATANQGSEATYESGFVIDKFPISRPNLTFSTLTVSNMSPEDSSIYLCSVARGGESEAFFGQGTRLTVV.